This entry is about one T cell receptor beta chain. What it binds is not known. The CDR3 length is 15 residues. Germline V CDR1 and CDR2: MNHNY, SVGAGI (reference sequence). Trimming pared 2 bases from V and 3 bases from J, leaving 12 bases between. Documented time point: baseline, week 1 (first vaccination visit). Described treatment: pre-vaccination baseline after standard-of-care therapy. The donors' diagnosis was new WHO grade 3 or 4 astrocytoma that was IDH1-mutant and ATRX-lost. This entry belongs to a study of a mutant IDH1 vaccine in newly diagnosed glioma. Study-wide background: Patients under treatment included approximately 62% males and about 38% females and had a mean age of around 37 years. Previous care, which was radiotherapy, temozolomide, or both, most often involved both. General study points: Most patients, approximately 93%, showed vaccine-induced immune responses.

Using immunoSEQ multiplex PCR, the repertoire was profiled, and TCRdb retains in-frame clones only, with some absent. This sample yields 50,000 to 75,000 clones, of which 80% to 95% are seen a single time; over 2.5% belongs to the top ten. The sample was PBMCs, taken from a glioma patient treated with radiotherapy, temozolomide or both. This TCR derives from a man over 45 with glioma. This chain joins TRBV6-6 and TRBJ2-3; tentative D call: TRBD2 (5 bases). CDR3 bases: TGTGCCAGCAGTTACGGAGGCCGACCGACAGATACGCAGTATTTT. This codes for CASSYGGRPTDTQYF.